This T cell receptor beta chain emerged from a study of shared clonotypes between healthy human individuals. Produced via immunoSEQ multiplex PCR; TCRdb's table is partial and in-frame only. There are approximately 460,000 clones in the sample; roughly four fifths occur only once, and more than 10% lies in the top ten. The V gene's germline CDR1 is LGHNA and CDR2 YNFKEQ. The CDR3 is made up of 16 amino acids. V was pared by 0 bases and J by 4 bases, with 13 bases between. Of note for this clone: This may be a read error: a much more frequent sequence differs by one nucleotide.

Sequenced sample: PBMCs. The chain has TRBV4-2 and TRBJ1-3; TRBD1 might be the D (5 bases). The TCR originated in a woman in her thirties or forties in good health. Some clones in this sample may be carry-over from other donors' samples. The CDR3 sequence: CASSQDPPGDGNTIYF. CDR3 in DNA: TGTGCCAGCAGCCAAGACCCCCCCGGGGACGGAAACACCATATATTTT.